This T cell receptor beta chain comes out of a study of blood T cell repertoires in COVID-19. In the study's own analysis: Amplified reference gene primers provided the basis for estimating nucleated cell counts. Sequenced by immunoSEQ multiplex PCR; TCRdb stores in-frame clones only, minus some. V, J and clone size derive from that table, while D and trimming were established from the DNA sequence. The sample has hundreds of thousands of clones; roughly nine tenths are singletons. Germline V lookup: CDR1 SGHRS, CDR2 YFSETQ. The ends lost 4 bases at V and 2 bases at J; junction bases unmatched: 5. This CDR3 has 14 amino acids. Assignments of participants to cohorts depended upon their own reported clinical history.

This rearrangement joins TRBV5-1 to TRBJ2-5, with 7 bases matching TRBD1. The TCR was taken from a man aged 60-69 years who had recovered from COVID-19. Sequencing was done on a sample of PBMCs or T cells enriched from blood (not recorded which). Written as DNA, the CDR3 is TGCGCCAGCAGCCATACAGGGGATCAAGAGACCCAGTACTTC. Protein product: CASSHTGDQETQYF.